The clone carrying this TCR beta chain has ten or more counts. Its antigen remains unknown. This entry is derived from a study of early T cells in non-severe SARS-CoV-2 infection. Study context: Bulk RNA taken from unsorted whole blood was sequenced, leaving chains unpaired.

Study outcomes and limitations: The study's VDJdb matching favored anti-spike CD8 responses and missed private and CD4 specificities.

Unique molecular identifiers were added to individual cDNA molecules. A single record per CDR3 protein comes from TCRdb applying MiXCR to the 5' RACE reads. The profile covers 25,000 to 30,000 distinct CDR3 sequences, with over 5% appearing a single time and roughly 2.7% taken by the ten largest. The receptor comes from an adult who was a healthcare worker with PCR-confirmed SARS-CoV-2 infection or an uninfected control (not recorded which). Sequenced sample: whole blood.

In DNA, the CDR3 is TGTGCCAGCATTTCCGGGCTGAACAGGGTGAACACTGAAGCTTTCTTT. Encoded protein: CASISGLNRVNTEAFF. This chain joins TRBV6-2 or TRBV6-3 and TRBJ1-1; maybe TRBD1 (6 bases). V was shortened by 7 bases and J by 0 bases, with 18 bases between the two germline ends. CDR3 length: 16 amino acids. In germline, CDR1 is MNHEY, CDR2 SVGEGT.